This T cell receptor beta chain comes out of a study of T cells in Graves' hyperthyroidism and ophthalmopathy. Points from the study as a whole: Ophthalmopathy was model-predicted a median about 6 months pre-onset. A model of 13 V-J features distinguished ophthalmopathy from stable hyperthyroidism. Most clonotypes expanded in thyroid above 0.001 were likewise present in blood.

Note on this clonotype: What it binds is not known.

Amplification of TCR beta CDR3 regions was performed using RNA transcripts as template. First-round RT-PCR targeting the TCR CDR3 was performed with the HTBI primer set. TCRdb re-called the multiplex PCR reads with MiXCR, one entry per CDR3 protein. The top ten clones hold about 5.8% of a sample with almost 600,000 distinct CDR3 sequences, approximately 15% of them seen once. Trimming at V came to 7 bases and at J to 4 bases, leaving 13 bases not matched to a gene. This CDR3 has 15 amino acids. The sample consisted of blood. The chain carries TRBV12-3 or TRBV12-4 and TRBJ2-7; 7 bases are a match to TRBD2. The receptor's source is a woman between 25 and 40 years old with Graves' hyperthyroidism that later progressed to Graves' ophthalmopathy. CDR3 protein: CASTQGGEGRYEQYF. Written as DNA, the CDR3 is TGTGCCAGCACCCAGGGCGGGGAGGGGAGGTACGAGCAGTACTTC.